The text below deals with one T cell receptor (beta chain). The sort gate was single viable CD3+CD4+CD8-CD45RO+ cells for memory CD4+ T cells. Serum IgG to CMV pp150, pp28, p38 and p52 defined serostatus. This entry is derived from a study of memory CD4+ T cells and cytomegalovirus serostatus. Whole-study context: Of the healthy Belgian adults, several were CMV seropositive and approximately 25 seronegative.

The CDR3 has 14 residues. Germline V gene sequence: CDR1 SQVTM, CDR2 ANQGSEA. The ends were cut back, 2 bases at V and 0 bases at J, with 9 bases in the middle. In the original analysis: After removing out-of-frame reads, 2 million to 2.5 million distinct TCRbeta sequences remained. Produced via immunoSEQ multiplex PCR; TCRdb's table is partial and in-frame only. The D gene and trimming were derived from the DNA, and the V and J assignments and clone size from that table. The sample yields 54,000 or so clones, around 80% seen once. The TCR sequence derives from an adult in good health and CMV-seronegative. The sample comprised memory CD4+ T cells from blood. The chain joins TRBV29-1 to TRBJ2-3; D uncertain. The CDR3 nucleotides read TGCAGCGTTGAAAGTCTAACCAGCACAGATACGCAGTATTTT. Amino acids: CSVESLTSTDTQYF.